A single sample is the source of the 31 T cell receptor beta chains below, sequenced in a study of regulatory T cells in long-lasting Graves disease (dated by TCRdb to the early 2020s). Read against the paper, the sample's time point label means: newly diagnosed GD, antithyroid drugs for less than 3 months. For both TCR sequencing and RNA sequencing, RNA was extracted from PBMCs using TRIzol. Library preparation used multiplex PCR. The listed sequencing device is Illumina HiSeq 4000. TCR beta libraries were built with iRepertoire HTBI primers and Arm-PCR amplification of CDR3 regions. TCRdb's own reprocessing of the public reads used fastp at Q25 and MiXCR and kept productive beta chains. When rows share a CDR3 protein, they turn into one entry using the most common DNA and genes. The table for this sample lists about 560,000 distinct CDR3 sequences; 15% to 20% of them were counted only once. 12% of the sample goes to the ten largest clones.

These sequences were also reported in another study, on T cells in Graves' hyperthyroidism and ophthalmopathy.

The starting material was peripheral blood mononuclear cells (PBMCs), obtained at new diagnosis, from a patient treated with antithyroid drugs. The receptors derive from a man between 18 and 35 years old with Graves disease. Donor details come from another sample of the same person, matched by shared clones.

This clonotype was seen only a few times. The rearrangement links TRBV28 to TRBJ2-5; 10 nucleotides agree with TRBD2. The CDR3 has 15 amino acids. Germline CDR1 MDHEN, CDR2 SYDVKM. J was trimmed by 6 bases and V by 2 bases; bases with no gene match: 6. The CDR3 DNA sequence: TGTGCCAGCAGTTTAAAGCGGGAGGGCTTCCAGACCCAGTACTTC. This translates into CASSLKREGFQTQYF.

This clonotype was seen at least ten times. The rearrangement uses TRBV7-9 and TRBJ2-1; perhaps TRBD1 as D (6 bases). Germline CDR1 reads SEHNR; CDR2 reads FQNEAQ (reference sequence). V gave up 2 bases and J gave up 7 bases, with 15 bases separating them. The length of the CDR3 is 15 residues. CDR3 sequence reads: CASSLWARQGNEQFF. The CDR3 nucleotides read TGTGCCAGCAGCTTATGGGCTAGGCAGGGGAATGAGCAGTTCTTC.

This clonotype has just a few counts. The DNA for the CDR3 is TGTGCCAGCAGCTTAGCGGCGGGACAGGGGGCCGGGGAGCTGTTTTTT. Translation: CASSLAAGQGAGELFF. The V gene is TRBV7-6, the J gene TRBJ2-2, with TRBD1 identical over 11 bases. V gave up 0 bases and J gave up 6 bases; unmatched junction bases: 3. CDR3 size: 16 residues. In germline, CDR1 is SGHVS, CDR2 FNYEAQ.

This clonotype was recorded many times. The chain joins TRBV7-9 to TRBJ2-5, with D perhaps being TRBD1 or TRBD2 (5 bases each). The CDR3 totals 14 residues. Between the trimmed V and J ends, which lost 3 bases and 2 bases, there was a span of 10 bases. Germline loops: CDR1 SEHNR, CDR2 FQNEAQ (reference sequence). The CDR3 here is CASSLRAGQETQYF. The CDR3 nucleotides are TGTGCCAGCAGCTTGAGGGCAGGGCAAGAGACCCAGTACTTC.

This clonotype was detected ten times or more. The V gene is TRBV30, the J gene TRBJ1-1; D might be TRBD1 (5 bases). This CDR3 comprises 13 residues. V was pared by 3 bases and J by 3 bases, with 11 bases between. Per germline, CDR1 GTSNPN and CDR2 SVGIG (reference sequence). In DNA, the CDR3 is TGTGCCTGGAGGCCGGGACTGGACACTGAAGCTTTCTTT. This codes for CAWRPGLDTEAFF. The full variable domain, with the rest looked up from reference TRBV30 and TRBJ1-1, is SQTIHQWPATLVQPVGSPLSLECTVEGTSNPNLYWYRQAAGRGLQLLFYSVGIGQISSEVPQNLSASRPQDRQFILSSKKLLLSDSGFYLCAWRPGLDTEAFFGQGTRLTVV.

This clonotype has ten or more counts. The CDR3 coding sequence is TGTGCCAGCAGCCCGACGGATAATCCCTACGAGCAGTACTTC. The encoded protein is CASSPTDNPYEQYF. This rearrangement joins TRBV9 to TRBJ2-7; D gene unclear. The germline CDR1 and CDR2 sequences are SGDLS and YYNGEE. The CDR3 is 14 amino acids. Trimming pared 4 bases from V and 2 bases from J, leaving 13 bases between.

The gene calls are TRBV20-1 and TRBJ1-1; D ambiguous. The CDR3 has 11 residues. V lost 4 bases and J 8 bases, leaving 11 bases between the germline ends. Germline CDR1 reads DFQATT; CDR2 reads SNEGSKA (reference sequence). CDR3 nucleotides: TGCAGTGCTACGATTGGGCAAGAAGCTTTCTTT. Translation: CSATIGQEAFF.

This clonotype was recorded a few times. The chain recombines TRBV20-1 with TRBJ1-4; no definite D call. Germline assignment: CDR1 DFQATT and CDR2 SNEGSKA (reference sequence). V was clipped by 3 bases and J by 7 bases, with 15 bases between them. CDR3 size: 14 residues. The CDR3 is CSASFGPLSEKLFF. DNA of the CDR3: TGCAGTGCTAGTTTCGGGCCCCTTTCTGAAAAACTGTTTTTT.

About this clonotype: Mismatch with germline at one junction end may stem from a read error. The genes are TRBV6-5 and TRBJ2-1; 9 nucleotides match TRBD1. This CDR3 contains 16 residues. The germline V gene has CDR1 MNHEY and CDR2 SVGAGI. The CDR3 region is CASSYPTGGAYNEQFF. CDR3 nucleotide sequence: TGTGCCAGTAGTTACCCTACAGGGGGCGCTTACAATGAGCAGTTCTTC.

This sequence joins TRBV7-3 and TRBJ2-1, with 8 bases aligning to TRBD1. The CDR3 consists of 16 residues. The germline V gene encodes CDR1 SGHTA and CDR2 FQGTGA. Trimming removed 2 bases from V and 4 bases from J; junction bases left unmatched: 7. The CDR3 nucleotides are TGTGCCAGCAGCTTATCACTGGACAGGGTTTACAATGAGCAGTTCTTC. It specifies CASSLSLDRVYNEQFF.

The chain uses TRBV7-6 and TRBJ2-1; weak D call: TRBD1 (6 bases). The CDR3 consists of 14 residues. V lost 1 base and J 7 bases, leaving 11 bases between the germline ends. Germline V gives CDR1 SGHVS, CDR2 FNYEAQ. Here the CDR3 reads CASSLDREWNEQFF. The CDR3 DNA sequence: TGTGCCAGCAGCTTAGACAGGGAATGGAATGAGCAGTTCTTC.

This chain links TRBV2 with TRBJ2-2, with TRBD1 matching 9 bases. The CDR3 loop spans 14 amino acids. Germline CDR1 is SNHLY and CDR2 is FYNNEI. V trimming: 7 bases; J trimming: 5 bases; junction bases outside the gene matches: 5. The CDR3 is CASKDRGRTGELFF. For the CDR3, the DNA is TGTGCCAGCAAAGACAGGGGGAGGACCGGGGAGCTGTTTTTT.

A remark on this clonotype: One junction end does not reproduce the germline sequence, and a read error may be involved. This chain joins TRBV7-9 and TRBJ1-1; D is perhaps TRBD1 (5 bases). The CDR3 covers 16 residues. Germline V gene sequence: CDR1 SEHNR, CDR2 FQNEAQ (reference sequence). The CDR3 nucleotides are TGTGCCAGCACTGACCCCACAGGTCCCGTGAACACTAAAGCTTTCTTT. This sequence encodes CASTDPTGPVNTKAFF.

J is TRBJ1-1 and V is TRBV9; D possibly corresponds to TRBD1 (5 bases). Germline assignment: CDR1 SGDLS and CDR2 YYNGEE. Trimming took off 5 bases at V and 1 base at J, with 18 bases between the two ends. The CDR3 contains 16 residues. CDR3 sequence (DNA): TGTGCCAGCAGACCGCTGTCGGGGGGAAAGAACACTGAAGCTTTCTTT. Translated: CASRPLSGGKNTEAFF. The variable domain in full, completed from reference TRBV9 and TRBJ1-1, reads DSGVTQTPKHLITATGQRVTLRCSPRSGDLSVYWYQQSLDQGLQFLIQYYNGEERAKGNILERFSAQQFPDLHSELNLSSLELGDSALYFCASRPLSGGKNTEAFFGQGTRLTVV.

In its sample, this clonotype was seen many times. CDR3 sequence reads: CSVEDREGAAYEQYF. The DNA for the CDR3 is TGCAGCGTTGAAGATCGAGAGGGGGCGGCCTACGAGCAGTACTTC. The chain has TRBV29-1 and TRBJ2-7; TRBD1 agrees at 7 bases. The ends lost 0 bases at V and 2 bases at J; junction bases unmatched: 7. This CDR3 region has 15 residues. CDR1 is SQVTM and CDR2 is ANQGSEA in the germline V gene.

At least ten counts were recorded for this clonotype. J is TRBJ2-5 and V is TRBV30; D remains unclear. CDR3 size: 12 residues. V dropped 5 bases and J dropped 2 bases, with 9 bases sitting between them. In germline, CDR1 is GTSNPN, CDR2 SVGIG (reference sequence). As DNA, the CDR3 is TGTGCCTGGTCGTGGAGTCAAGAGACCCAGTACTTC. Encoded protein: CAWSWSQETQYF.

V is TRBV19 and J is TRBJ2-1; 7 bases match TRBD1. V lost 6 bases and J lost 4; bases outside the gene matches: 9. Per the germline V gene, CDR1 is LNHDA and CDR2 is SQIVND (reference sequence). This CDR3 is 15 amino acids long. CDR3 residues: CASSLKTGRYNEQFF. The CDR3 DNA reads as TGTGCCAGTAGCCTGAAGACAGGGCGATACAATGAGCAGTTCTTC.

V usage is TRBV5-6 and J usage is TRBJ1-5; D is ambiguous. V lost 4 bases and J 5 bases, leaving 10 bases between the germline ends. CDR1 SGHDT and CDR2 YYEEEE come from the germline V gene. CDR3 length: 13 amino acids. The chain's CDR3 is CASSIGGDQPQHF. The CDR3 bases are TGTGCCAGCAGCATTGGCGGGGATCAGCCCCAGCATTTT.

The chain is built from TRBV7-2 and TRBJ1-1, with D uncertain. V was clipped by 0 bases and J by 6 bases, with 11 bases between them. CDR1 SGHTA and CDR2 FQGNSA come from the germline V gene. The CDR3 runs 14 residues. In nucleotides, the CDR3 is TGTGCCAGCAGCTTAGCTCCGTTCAGCTCTGAAGCTTTCTTT. Translating it yields CASSLAPFSSEAFF.

This clonotype occurred many times. CDR3 sequence reads: CASSRDGRQPQHF. The CDR3 DNA follows: TGTGCCAGCAGCCGAGACGGTCGTCAGCCCCAGCATTTT. The chain uses TRBV3-1 and TRBJ1-5; D gene ambiguous. Germline V CDR1 and CDR2: LGHDT, YNNKEL (reference sequence). V lost 4 bases and J lost 6, with 10 bases in between. The CDR3 totals 13 residues.

At least ten counts were recorded for this clonotype. V and J are TRBV20-1 and TRBJ2-7; the D is unclear. This CDR3 has 14 amino acids. Germline CDR1 is DFQATT and CDR2 is SNEGSKA (reference sequence). V was cut by 0 bases and J by 2 bases, with 11 bases left in between. The chain's CDR3 is CSARDRVRAYEQYF. As DNA, the CDR3 is TGCAGTGCTAGAGATCGGGTACGAGCCTACGAGCAGTACTTC.

Ten or more counts support this clonotype. V gene TRBV11-1 combines with J gene TRBJ2-5; a weak D match, TRBD2 (5 bases). The CDR3 consists of 13 residues. Germline CDR1 SGHAT, CDR2 FQDESV (reference sequence). Between the trimmed V and J ends, which lost 6 bases and 5 bases, there was a span of 13 bases. The CDR3 sequence: CASSRDPGETQYF. The CDR3 DNA reads as TGTGCCAGCAGTCGAGACCCGGGGGAGACCCAGTACTTC.

The J gene is TRBJ1-1, the V gene TRBV30, with D uncertain. Per germline, CDR1 GTSNPN and CDR2 SVGIG (reference sequence). The CDR3 extends over 12 amino acids. V dropped 2 bases and J dropped 6 bases, with 10 bases sitting between them. CDR3 amino acids: CAWSPRDAEAFF. Here the CDR3 DNA reads TGTGCCTGGAGTCCGCGTGACGCTGAAGCTTTCTTT.

This clonotype was seen a few times. CDR3 sequence (DNA): TGTGCCAGCAGCTTAGTTAATAGCGGGGTGGAGACCCAGTACTTC. It is translated as CASSLVNSGVETQYF. J is TRBJ2-5 and V is TRBV13, with TRBD2 matching over 8 bases. Germline CDR1 is PRHDT and CDR2 is FYEKMQ (reference sequence). The CDR3 spans 15 residues. V was clipped by 1 base and J by 5 bases; unmatched bases: 6. Full variable domain (outside the CDR3, taken from reference TRBV13 and TRBJ2-5): AAGVIQSPRHLIKEKRETATLKCYPIPRHDTVYWYQQGPGQDPQFLISFYEKMQSDKGSIPDRFSAQQFSDYHSELNMSSLELGDSALYFCASSLVNSGVETQYFGPGTRLLVL.

There are many counts of this clonotype. One junction end does not reproduce the germline sequence, and a read error may be involved. The V and J genes are TRBV7-9 and TRBJ2-2; D could derive from TRBD1 or TRBD2 (6 bases each). The germline CDR1 and CDR2 sequences are SEHNR and FQNEAQ (reference sequence). This CDR3 has 17 residues. CDR3 in amino acids: CASSPTGAFGDTGELFF. CDR3 DNA: TGTGCTAGCAGCCCCACGGGGGCGTTTGGGGACACCGGGGAGCTGTTTTTT.

There are many counts of this clonotype. The chain employs TRBV3-1 and TRBJ1-5, with unresolved D. CDR1 is LGHDT and CDR2 is YNNKEL in the germline V gene (reference sequence). Trimming left V 0 bases short and J 4 bases short, with 10 bases between. This CDR3 comprises 15 residues. In DNA, the CDR3 is TGTGCCAGCAGCCAAGATACACAGCCAAATCAGCCCCAGCATTTT. It translates to CASSQDTQPNQPQHF.

To note about this clonotype: A much larger clone lies one base from this, so it may be a read error. The chain recombines TRBV29-1 with TRBJ1-1, with D maybe TRBD1 (5 bases). This CDR3 is 14 amino acids long. Germline V CDR1 and CDR2: SQVTM, ANQGSEA. The CDR3 coding sequence is TGCGGCGTTGTATCTGCGGGGCTGAACACTGAAGCTTTCTTT. Translated: CGVVSAGLNTEAFF.

The CDR3 region is CAWSDAKETQYF. DNA for the CDR3: TGTGCCTGGTCCGACGCAAAAGAGACCCAGTACTTC. The chain employs TRBV30 and TRBJ2-5; D not certain. The CDR3 has 12 residues. Trimming stripped 5 bases from V and 3 bases from J, with 10 bases between. Germline loops: CDR1 GTSNPN, CDR2 SVGIG (reference sequence).

This clonotype was seen only a few times. The chain links TRBV5-1 to TRBJ2-1, with TRBD2 matching over 7 bases. From germline, CDR1 is SGHRS and CDR2 YFSETQ. With V trimmed by 9 bases and J by 2 bases, 11 bases remained unmatched. The CDR3 loop spans 15 amino acids. CDR3 protein: CATSASGPAYNEQFF. CDR3 nucleotide sequence: TGCGCCACCTCCGCTAGCGGTCCGGCCTACAATGAGCAGTTCTTC.

This chain uses TRBV6-1 with TRBJ2-5; the match to TRBD1 covers 12 bases. V lost 8 bases to trimming and J lost 6 bases; unmatched junction nucleotides: 7. CDR1 is MNHNS, CDR2 SASEGT, per germline. This CDR3 spans 14 amino acids. The CDR3 bases are TGTGCCAGCGGGGGGACAGGGGGCGTGAAGACCCAGTACTTC. It codes for CASGGTGGVKTQYF.

This rearrangement joins TRBV12-3 or TRBV12-4 to TRBJ1-1; possible D gene TRBD1, 5 bases. The CDR3 loop spans 15 amino acids. Trimming cost V 11 bases and J 4 bases, with 23 bases left between them. The CDR3 protein is CAGNFGARDATEAFF. The CDR3 bases are TGTGCCGGCAATTTCGGGGCCAGGGACGCCACTGAAGCTTTCTTT.